Presented here are 13 T cell receptor beta chains from one specimen sequenced in a study of metastatic and nonmetastatic thyroid tumors. With MiXCR, TCRdb called clones anew from the PCR reads. The sample has roughly 30,000 clones, just under 30% seen once; the top ten hold approximately 30%. Every patient underwent thyroid surgery untreated. The sequencing input was blood. The receptor set was obtained from a female donor with papillary thyroid cancer or a benign thyroid nodule (not recorded which). Some clones in this sample may be carry-over from other donors' samples.

This clone was counted at least ten times. V usage is TRBV2 and J usage is TRBJ2-7, with 8 bases identical to TRBD2. The CDR3 is made up of 14 amino acids. From germline, CDR1 is SNHLY and CDR2 FYNNEI. Trimming at V came to 3 bases and at J to 6 bases, leaving 7 bases not matched to a gene. The CDR3 DNA is TGTGCCAGCAGTGATACCGGGAGGGAGTCCGAGCAGTACTTC. It yields the protein CASSDTGRESEQYF.

This clone occurred a few times. The chain combines TRBV7-2 with TRBJ2-7, with TRBD2 matching over 8 bases. The CDR3 runs 13 residues. Germline lookup yields CDR1 SGHTA and CDR2 FQGNSA. J gave up 6 bases and V 5 bases, and 6 bases lay outside the gene matches. CDR3 in amino acids: CASSTQRGIEQYF. The CDR3 nucleotides are TGTGCCAGCAGCACCCAGCGGGGGATCGAGCAGTACTTC.

The genes are TRBV28 and TRBJ2-7, with D unresolved. Germline V CDR1 and CDR2: MDHEN, SYDVKM. This CDR3 region has 15 residues. The V gene lost 6 bases and the J gene lost 5 bases, with 20 bases spanning the gap. Here the CDR3 DNA reads TGTGCCAGCAGCCTCTACCCGGTGATGTCCCACGAGCAGTACTTC. This sequence encodes CASSLYPVMSHEQYF.

This sequence joins TRBV7-3 and TRBJ2-1, with unresolved D. CDR1 SGHTA and CDR2 FQGTGA come from the germline V gene. The length of the CDR3 is 15 residues. V was trimmed by 1 base and J by 2 bases, leaving 9 bases between them. The CDR3 loop reads CASSLMGGTYNEQFF. The CDR3 DNA reads TGTGCCAGCAGCTTAATGGGCGGCACCTACAATGAGCAGTTCTTC.

The CDR3 DNA follows: TGTGCCAGCAGGGATCCGGGACAGGGCTACTACGAGCAGTACTTC. Translation gives CASRDPGQGYYEQYF. The chain combines TRBV11-1 with TRBJ2-7; TRBD1 matches at 9 bases. The CDR3 contains 15 residues. Germline loops: CDR1 SGHAT, CDR2 FQDESV (reference sequence). The trim removed 6 bases at V and 3 bases at J, leaving 9 bases unmatched.

The sample holds many counts of this clone. The chain couples TRBV4-3 to TRBJ2-1, with 8 bases fitting TRBD2. There are 15 residues in the CDR3. Germline V gives CDR1 LGHNA, CDR2 YSLEER. V lost 4 bases to trimming and J lost 7 bases; unmatched junction nucleotides: 9. Written as DNA, the CDR3 is TGCGCCAGCAGCCGAGGAGCTAGCGGGTTGAATGAGCAGTTCTTC. Translation gives CASSRGASGLNEQFF.

In this sample, this clone turned up many times. The chain joins TRBV5-1 to TRBJ2-2, with 12 bases aligning to TRBD1. The CDR3 totals 17 residues. V gave up 4 bases and J gave up 7 bases; unmatched junction bases: 11. Germline loops: CDR1 SGHRS, CDR2 YFSETQ. The CDR3 DNA is TGCGCCAGCAGCACCGGAAGGGGGACAGGGGGCGGCGGGGAGCTGTTTTTT. Amino acids: CASSTGRGTGGGGELFF. Supplemented by reference TRBV5-1 and TRBJ2-2, the full variable domain reads KAGVTQTPRYLIKTRGQQVTLSCSPISGHRSVSWYQQTPGQGLQFLFEYFSETQRNKGNFPGRFSGRQFSNSRSEMNVSTLELGDSALYLCASSTGRGTGGGGELFFGEGSRLTVL.

The chain carries TRBV18 and TRBJ1-2, with 8 bases fitting TRBD1. The CDR3 totals 15 residues. The germline V gene encodes CDR1 KGHSH and CDR2 LQKENI. J was trimmed by 4 bases and V by 4 bases; bases with no gene match: 8. The DNA of the CDR3 is TGTGCCAGCTCACGCCAGGGGGCGCAGGGCTATGGCTACACCTTC. This translates into CASSRQGAQGYGYTF.

There are a few counts of this clone. The V call is TRBV6-5, the J call TRBJ1-3; D ambiguous. This CDR3 comprises 15 residues. Per the germline V gene, CDR1 is MNHEY and CDR2 is SVGAGI. V was clipped by 0 bases and J by 0 bases, with 6 bases between them. CDR3 in DNA: TGTGCCAGCAGTTACTCATACATCTCTGGAAACACCATATATTTT. Translation gives CASSYSYISGNTIYF.

This clone is medium-sized by share. This rearrangement joins TRBV28 to TRBJ2-7; TRBD1 is a possible D gene (5 bases). Germline V lookup: CDR1 MDHEN, CDR2 SYDVKM. The CDR3 runs to 11 residues. V lost 8 bases to trimming and J lost 3 bases, with 8 bases between them. The CDR3 loop is CASVDNYEQYF. DNA for the CDR3: TGTGCCAGCGTGGACAACTACGAGCAGTACTTC.

The CDR3 nucleotides read TGTGCCATCAGTGGGTGGACTAGCGGGAAAATCGGGGAGCTGTTTTTT. Translation gives CAISGWTSGKIGELFF. The chain employs TRBV10-3 and TRBJ2-2; 12 positions agree with TRBD2. The CDR3 runs 16 residues. V was pared by 4 bases and J by 7 bases, with 7 bases of the junction left unmatched. Germline CDR1 and CDR2: ENHRY and SYGVKD.

This clone was counted at least ten times. This may be a read error: a much more frequent sequence differs by one nucleotide. The chain has TRBV15 and TRBJ1-3; no clear D. The length of the CDR3 is 11 residues. The germline gives CDR1 LNHNV, CDR2 YYDKDF (reference sequence). With 9 bases removed from V and 15 bases from J, the gap between germline ends came to 18 bases. CDR3 sequence reads: CATIGPPPRYF. The CDR3 DNA is TGTGCCACGATCGGTCCCCCCCCCAGATATTTT.

V usage is TRBV24-1 and J usage is TRBJ2-2, with 7 bases lining up with TRBD1. The CDR3 has 15 amino acids. Germline V gene data show CDR1 as KGHDR and CDR2 as SFDVKD. J lost 7 bases, V lost 5 bases, and 9 bases had no gene match. CDR3 loop: CATSGDREYGGELFF. The CDR3 region has the DNA TGTGCCACCAGTGGAGACAGGGAGTATGGCGGGGAGCTGTTTTTT.